Each of the 5 T cell receptor beta chains below was sequenced from the same sample in a study of tumor-infiltrating lymphocytes in oesophageal squamous cell carcinoma. TCRdb fed the PCR reads into MiXCR, producing one record per CDR3 protein. Of about 11,000 distinct CDR3 sequences in the sample, around 56% are singletons; the top ten hold under 45%. The sample comprised esophageal tumor tissue. The receptor set was obtained from a male donor with esophageal squamous cell carcinoma.

The chain recombines TRBV5-4 with TRBJ2-2, with no clear D. Trimming stripped 1 base from V and 1 base from J, with 5 bases between. Germline-derived CDR1 and CDR2 are SGHNT and YYREEE (reference sequence). The CDR3 sequence is 14 residues long. The CDR3 here is CASSLTGNTGELFF. The DNA of the CDR3 is TGTGCCAGCAGCTTGACGGGGAACACCGGGGAGCTGTTTTTT.

In nucleotides, the CDR3 is TGTGCCAGCAGACCGACAGGGGCCTACAATGAGCAGTTCTTC. This translates into CASRPTGAYNEQFF. This sequence joins TRBV12-3 or TRBV12-4 and TRBJ2-5; 8 bases agree with TRBD1. The better agreement between TRBJ2-1 and the DNA end casts doubt on the J call. This CDR3 comprises 14 residues.

The rearrangement links TRBV12-3 or TRBV12-4 to TRBJ2-2; D gene ambiguous. The CDR3 has 11 residues. Trimming left V 8 bases short and J 3 bases short, with 4 bases between. DNA for the CDR3: TGTGCCAGCCGATACACCGGGGAGCTGTTTTTT. This encodes CASRYTGELFF.

This clonotype is classed as medium-sized. The chain recombines TRBV11-2 with TRBJ2-6; D gene unclear. This CDR3 region has 15 residues. Germline lookup yields CDR1 SGHAT and CDR2 FQNNGV. V lost 3 bases and J 0 bases, leaving 6 bases between the germline ends. The CDR3 here is CASSLDYSGANVLTF. The CDR3 DNA sequence: TGTGCCAGCAGCTTGGATTACTCTGGGGCCAACGTCCTGACTTTC.

The chain recombines TRBV7-6 with TRBJ1-4; no clear D. Germline values: CDR1 SGHVS, CDR2 FNYEAQ. V shed 1 base and J shed 0 bases, with 9 bases lying between them. This CDR3 region has 16 residues. DNA for the CDR3: TGTGCCAGCAGCTTAGGGAGGGATGCAACTAATGAAAAACTGTTTTTT. Protein product: CASSLGRDATNEKLFF.